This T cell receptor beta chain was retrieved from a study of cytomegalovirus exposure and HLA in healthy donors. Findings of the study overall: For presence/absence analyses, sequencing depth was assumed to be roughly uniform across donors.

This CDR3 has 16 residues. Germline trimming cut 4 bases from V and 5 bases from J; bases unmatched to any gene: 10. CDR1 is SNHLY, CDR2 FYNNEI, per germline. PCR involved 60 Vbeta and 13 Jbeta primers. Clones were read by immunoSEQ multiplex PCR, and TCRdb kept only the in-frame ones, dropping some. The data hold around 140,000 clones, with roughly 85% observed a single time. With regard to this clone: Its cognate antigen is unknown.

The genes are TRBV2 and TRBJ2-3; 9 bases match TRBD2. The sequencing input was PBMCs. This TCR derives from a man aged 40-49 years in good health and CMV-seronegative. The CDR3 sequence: CASSGGLAGLEDTQYF. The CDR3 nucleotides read TGTGCCAGCAGTGGGGGGCTAGCGGGATTGGAAGATACGCAGTATTTT.